One and the same sample provided the 3 T cell receptor beta chains below, sequenced in a study of CD8+CD57+ T cells in acquired aplastic anemia. It was genomic DNA that served as the template for profiling TCR beta VDJ and CDR3. One entry per CDR3 protein results from TCRdb running MiXCR on the reads. The data contain about 180,000 distinct CDR3 sequences, 40% to 50% of them seen just once; the ten biggest clones take up approximately 2.9%. Sequenced material: sorted CD4+, CD8+, or CD8+CD57+ T cells (not recorded which) from PBMCs. The receptors here all came from a human donor in good health.

V and J are TRBV4-1 and TRBJ1-3, with D hard to call. Trimming removed 2 bases at V and 0 bases at J, with 11 bases between. The CDR3 sequence is 16 residues long. Per germline, CDR1 MGHRA and CDR2 YSYEKL. The CDR3 region is CASSQQITSSGNTIYF. DNA of the CDR3: TGCGCCAGCAGCCAACAGATAACCTCCTCTGGAAACACCATATATTTT.

This chain links TRBV9 with TRBJ2-1; D is uncertain. This CDR3 is 14 amino acids long. V was cut by 4 bases and J by 7 bases, with 15 bases left in between. Germline CDR1 reads SGDLS; CDR2 reads YYNGEE. The CDR3 loop reads CASSLTAERNEQFF. CDR3 coding DNA: TGTGCCAGCAGCTTGACGGCAGAAAGAAATGAGCAGTTCTTC.

The rearrangement joins TRBV5-5 to TRBJ1-1; D may be TRBD1 (5 bases). This CDR3 comprises 14 residues. The V end was cut by 5 bases, the J end by 0 bases, with 11 bases between. CDR1 is SGHKS, CDR2 YYEKEE, per germline (reference sequence). The CDR3 sequence: CASRRGSLNTEAFF. As DNA, the CDR3 is TGTGCCAGCAGACGGGGCAGCCTGAACACTGAAGCTTTCTTT.